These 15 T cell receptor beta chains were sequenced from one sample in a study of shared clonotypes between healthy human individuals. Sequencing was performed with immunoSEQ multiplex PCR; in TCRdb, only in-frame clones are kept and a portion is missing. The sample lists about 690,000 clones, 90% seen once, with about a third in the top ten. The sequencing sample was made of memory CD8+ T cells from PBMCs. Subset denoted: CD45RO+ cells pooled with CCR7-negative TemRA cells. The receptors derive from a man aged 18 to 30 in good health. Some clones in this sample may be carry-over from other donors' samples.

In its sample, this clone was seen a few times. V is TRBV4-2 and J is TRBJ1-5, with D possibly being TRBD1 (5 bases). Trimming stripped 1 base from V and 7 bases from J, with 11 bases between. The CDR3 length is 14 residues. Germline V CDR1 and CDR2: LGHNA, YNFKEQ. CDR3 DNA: TGTGCCAGCAGCCAAGTGGGGAGGGGACAGCCCCAGCATTTT. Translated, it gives CASSQVGRGQPQHF.

CDR3 nucleotide sequence: TGTGCCAGCAGCTTGGCACAGGGGACGGCCACTGAAGCTTTCTTT. The encoded protein is CASSLAQGTATEAFF. This chain uses TRBV7-9 with TRBJ1-1, with 7 bases matching TRBD1. Trimming took 3 bases from V and 4 from J; bases not matched to a gene: 8. Per germline, CDR1 SEHNR and CDR2 FQNEAQ (reference sequence). This CDR3 is built from 15 residues.

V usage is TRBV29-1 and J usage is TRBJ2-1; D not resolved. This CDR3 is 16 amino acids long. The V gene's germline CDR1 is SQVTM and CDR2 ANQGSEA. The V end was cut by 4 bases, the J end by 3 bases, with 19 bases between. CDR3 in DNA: TGCAGCGTTGGAGGCTTCCAAGAGGCCGTCTACAATGAGCAGTTCTTC. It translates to CSVGGFQEAVYNEQFF.

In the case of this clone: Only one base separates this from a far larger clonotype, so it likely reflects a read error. The DNA for the CDR3 is TGTGCCAGCAGTTGGACTAGCGGGAGCACAGATACGCAGTATTTT. Protein: CASSWTSGSTDTQYF. This sequence joins TRBV6-5 and TRBJ2-3; 11 bases match TRBD2. Trimming removed 4 bases from V and 0 bases from J; junction bases left unmatched: 0. Germline CDR1 is MNHEY and CDR2 is SVGAGI. The CDR3 sequence is 15 residues long.

This CDR3 is CASSLASAPRPHNEQFF. CDR3 nucleotides: TGCGCCAGCAGCTTGGCCTCGGCGCCCCGACCCCACAATGAGCAGTTCTTC. V gene TRBV5-1 combines with J gene TRBJ2-1; no clear D gene. The CDR3 is 17 residues long. Trimming removed 0 bases from V and 5 bases from J, with 18 bases in between. CDR1 SGHRS and CDR2 YFSETQ come from the germline V gene.

CDR3 DNA: TGTGCCAGCAGTTTAGTATTAACCGGGACCTCCTACGAGCAGTACTTC. It translates to CASSLVLTGTSYEQYF. This chain connects TRBV28 to TRBJ2-7; either TRBD1 or TRBD2 may fit D (5 bases each). Germline assignment: CDR1 MDHEN and CDR2 SYDVKM. V lost 2 bases and J lost 0, with 14 bases in between. The CDR3 runs 16 residues.

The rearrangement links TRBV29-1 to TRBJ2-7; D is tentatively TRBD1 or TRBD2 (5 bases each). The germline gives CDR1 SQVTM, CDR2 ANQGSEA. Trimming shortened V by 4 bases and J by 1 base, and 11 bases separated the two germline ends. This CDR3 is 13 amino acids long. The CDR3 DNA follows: TGCAGCGTTGTTCTGGGGACGTCCTACGAGCAGTACTTC. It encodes CSVVLGTSYEQYF.

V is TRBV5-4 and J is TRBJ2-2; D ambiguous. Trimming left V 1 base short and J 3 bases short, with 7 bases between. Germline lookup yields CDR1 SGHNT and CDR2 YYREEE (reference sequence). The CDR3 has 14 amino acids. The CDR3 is CASSLTGDTGELFF. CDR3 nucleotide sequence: TGTGCCAGCAGCTTGACTGGAGACACCGGGGAGCTGTTTTTT.

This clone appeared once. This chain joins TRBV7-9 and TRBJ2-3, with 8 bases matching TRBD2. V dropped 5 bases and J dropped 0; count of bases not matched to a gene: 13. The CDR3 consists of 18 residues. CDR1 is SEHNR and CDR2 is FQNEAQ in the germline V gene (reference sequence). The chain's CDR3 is CASSDQRETLYSTDTQYF. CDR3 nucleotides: TGTGCCAGCAGCGACCAGCGGGAGACCCTCTATAGCACAGATACGCAGTATTTT.

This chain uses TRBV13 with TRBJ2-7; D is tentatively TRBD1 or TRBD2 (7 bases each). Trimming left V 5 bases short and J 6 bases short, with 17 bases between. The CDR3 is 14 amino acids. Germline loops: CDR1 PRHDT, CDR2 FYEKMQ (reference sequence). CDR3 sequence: CASSPRGRVGEQYF. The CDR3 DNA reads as TGTGCCAGCAGCCCCAGGGGGAGGGTGGGCGAGCAGTACTTC.

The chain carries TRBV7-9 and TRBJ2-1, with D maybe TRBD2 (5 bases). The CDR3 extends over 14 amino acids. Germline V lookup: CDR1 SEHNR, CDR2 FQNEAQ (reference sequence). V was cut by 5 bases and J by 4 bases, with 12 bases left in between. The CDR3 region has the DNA TGTGCCAGCAGCGCCCCTAGCTTTTACAATGAGCAGTTCTTC. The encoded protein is CASSAPSFYNEQFF.

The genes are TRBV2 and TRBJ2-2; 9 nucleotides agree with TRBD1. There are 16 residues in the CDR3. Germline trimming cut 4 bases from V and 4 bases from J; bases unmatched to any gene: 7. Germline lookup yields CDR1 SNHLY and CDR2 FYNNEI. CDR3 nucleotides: TGTGCCAGCAGTGTATTGGGACAGGGTCTCACCGGGGAGCTGTTTTTT. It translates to CASSVLGQGLTGELFF.

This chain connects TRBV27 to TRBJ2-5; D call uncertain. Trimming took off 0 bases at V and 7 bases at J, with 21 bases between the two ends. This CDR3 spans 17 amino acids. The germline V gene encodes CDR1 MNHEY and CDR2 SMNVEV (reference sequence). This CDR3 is CASSLSGYSVGIGTQYF. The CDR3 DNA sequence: TGTGCCAGCAGTTTATCTGGGTATTCAGTTGGTATCGGGACCCAGTACTTC.

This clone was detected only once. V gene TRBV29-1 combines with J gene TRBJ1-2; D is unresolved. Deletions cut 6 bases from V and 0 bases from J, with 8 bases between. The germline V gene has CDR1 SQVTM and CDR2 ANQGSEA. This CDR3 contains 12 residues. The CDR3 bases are TGCAGCGTCGTGGGTTCTAACTATGGCTACACCTTC. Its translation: CSVVGSNYGYTF.

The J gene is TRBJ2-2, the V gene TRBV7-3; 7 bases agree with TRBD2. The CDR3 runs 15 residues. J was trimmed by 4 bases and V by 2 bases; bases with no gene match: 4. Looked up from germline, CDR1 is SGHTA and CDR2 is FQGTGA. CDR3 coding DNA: TGTGCCAGCAGCTTACAGCGGGATAGCACCGGGGAGCTGTTTTTT. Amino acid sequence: CASSLQRDSTGELFF.